These 5 T cell receptor beta chains originate from one sample sequenced in a study of TIL therapy for anti-PD-1-resistant metastatic lung cancer. Sequencing used immunoSEQ v3. Profiled with immunoSEQ multiplex PCR; TCRdb holds only in-frame clones, not every one. The sample lists 50,000 or so clones, 70% to 85% seen once, with more than 4.5% in the top ten. Time point described: pre-treatment sample, taken before nivolumab and TIL therapy. Sample: blood, taken at baseline. The receptors originated from a woman aged 30 to 85 with non-small cell lung cancer.

The V and J genes are TRBV27 and TRBJ2-3, with D perhaps matching TRBD1 (6 bases). Germline V gene sequence: CDR1 MNHEY, CDR2 SMNVEV (reference sequence). V was cut by 3 bases and J by 7 bases, with 29 bases left in between. The CDR3 has 19 residues. CDR3 loop: CASSFNPPPTGWGTNTQYF. As DNA, the CDR3 is TGTGCCAGCAGTTTCAACCCCCCCCCTACAGGGTGGGGCACGAATACGCAGTATTTT.

This clone was seen a few times. V usage is TRBV6-5 and J usage is TRBJ2-7, with D uncertain. Germline CDR1 is MNHEY and CDR2 is SVGAGI. The CDR3 length is 12 residues. V gave up 2 bases and J gave up 7 bases, with 9 bases separating them. DNA of the CDR3: TGTGCCAGCAGTTACGGTACCTGGGAGCAGTACTTC. Translation gives CASSYGTWEQYF.

There are a few counts of this clone. The chain employs TRBV6-5 and TRBJ1-5, with 7 bases that match TRBD1. Trimming at V came to 4 bases and at J to 3 bases, leaving 6 bases not matched to a gene. The germline V gene encodes CDR1 MNHEY and CDR2 SVGAGI. The length of the CDR3 is 15 residues. The CDR3 nucleotides are TGTGCCAGCAGTTCCGACAGGGAAGCCAATCAGCCCCAGCATTTT. Residues: CASSSDREANQPQHF.

The chain is built from TRBV6-1 and TRBJ2-3; no clear D. The CDR3 has 15 amino acids. Trimming took 7 bases from V and 0 from J, leaving 14 bases between them. Germline-derived CDR1 and CDR2 are MNHNS and SASEGT. CDR3 sequence: CASTMNGGSTDTQYF. DNA of the CDR3: TGTGCCAGCACCATGAACGGCGGAAGCACAGATACGCAGTATTTT.

The chain employs TRBV5-6 and TRBJ1-3; D is uncertain. Trimming took off 0 bases at V and 7 bases at J, with 14 bases between the two ends. The length of the CDR3 is 15 residues. The V gene's germline CDR1 is SGHDT and CDR2 YYEEEE. As DNA, the CDR3 is TGTGCCAGCAGCTTGGGGAGGGTTCGTCGCAACACCATATATTTT. Encoded protein: CASSLGRVRRNTIYF.